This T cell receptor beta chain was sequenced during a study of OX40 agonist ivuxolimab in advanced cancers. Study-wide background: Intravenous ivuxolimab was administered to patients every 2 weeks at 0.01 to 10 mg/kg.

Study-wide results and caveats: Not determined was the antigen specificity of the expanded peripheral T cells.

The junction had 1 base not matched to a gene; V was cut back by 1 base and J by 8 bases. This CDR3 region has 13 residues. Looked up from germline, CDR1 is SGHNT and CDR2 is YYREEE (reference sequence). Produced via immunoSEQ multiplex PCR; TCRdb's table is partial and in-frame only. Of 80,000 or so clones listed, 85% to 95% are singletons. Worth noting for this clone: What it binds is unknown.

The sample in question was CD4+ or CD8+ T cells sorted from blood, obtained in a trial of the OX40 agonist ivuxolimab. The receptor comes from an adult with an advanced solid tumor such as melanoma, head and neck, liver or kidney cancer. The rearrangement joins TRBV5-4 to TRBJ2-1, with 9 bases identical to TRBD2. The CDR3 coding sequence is TGTGCCAGCAGCTTGTTAGCGGGAGATGAGCAGTTCTTC. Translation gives CASSLLAGDEQFF. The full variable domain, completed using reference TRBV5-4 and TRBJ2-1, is ETGVTQSPTHLIKTRGQQVTLRCSSQSGHNTVSWYQQALGQGPQFIFQYYREEENGRGNFPPRFSGLQFPNYSSELNVNALELDDSALYLCASSLLAGDEQFFGPGTRLTVL.